Following are 4 T cell receptor beta chains from one sample sequenced in a study of T cell responses to AZD1222 COVID-19 vaccine. Clones were sequenced by immunoSEQ multiplex PCR, and TCRdb holds only the in-frame ones, with some missing. The sample shows under 200,000 clones, 90% to 95% of them seen only once. The sample consisted of peripheral blood, taken on day 0 of AZD1222 vaccination. These receptors originate from an adult in good health.

This clone was picked up one time. This chain links TRBV28 with TRBJ2-3, with D perhaps TRBD2 (5 bases). This CDR3 contains 18 residues. V was pared by 6 bases and J by 2 bases, with 24 bases between. Germline lookup yields CDR1 MDHEN and CDR2 SYDVKM. The CDR3 spells CASSSNRPMDFATDTQYF. The CDR3 DNA follows: TGTGCCAGCAGCTCCAACCGCCCTATGGACTTCGCCACAGATACGCAGTATTTT.

The chain is built from TRBV6-5 and TRBJ2-6, with D maybe TRBD2 (6 bases). CDR3 length equals 15 residues. Germline V lookup: CDR1 MNHEY, CDR2 SVGAGI. Trimming left V 6 bases short and J 0 bases short, with 9 bases between. The CDR3: CASSLGGSGANVLTF. In nucleotides, the CDR3 is TGTGCCAGCAGCTTGGGAGGCTCTGGGGCCAACGTCCTGACTTTC.

This clone occurred once. In DNA, the CDR3 is TGCGCCAGCAGCACCACAGGGACTGGAAACACCATATATTTT. This encodes CASSTTGTGNTIYF. The V call is TRBV5-1, the J call TRBJ1-3; possible D gene TRBD1, 6 bases. Germline CDR1 SGHRS, CDR2 YFSETQ. The CDR3 is made up of 14 amino acids. V was trimmed by 4 bases and J by 2 bases, leaving 10 bases between them.

This chain joins TRBV5-4 and TRBJ2-7, with TRBD2 matching over 8 bases. CDR1 is SGHNT and CDR2 is YYREEE in the germline V gene (reference sequence). V shed 4 bases and J 3 bases; nucleotides not matched to a gene: 9. This CDR3 is 15 amino acids long. The CDR3 nucleotides are TGTGCCAGCAGCGGATTCAGCGGGGGTTTCTACGAGCAGTACTTC. The encoded protein is CASSGFSGGFYEQYF.